This T cell receptor beta chain was identified in a study of T-cell memory formation after mild COVID-19. About the research overall: Largely, the TCR clusters proved donor specific. Study-level findings and limits: Contracting clones from day 15 to 85 had balanced CD4/CD8; later expanders favoured CD4+.

This CDR3 has 10 residues. Germline values: CDR1 SGHTA, CDR2 FQGNSA. MiXCR, run by TCRdb on the 5' RACE reads, gives a single entry per CDR3 protein. The sample has under 150,000 distinct CDR3 sequences; around a sixth are singletons. On this clonotype itself: Its target is not known. At one boundary the junction diverges from the germline segment, which might be a read error.

The sequence came from an adult woman who had mild COVID-19 (a few samples of this study predate the infection). Cell type and time point are not known. The rearrangement joins TRBV7-2 to TRBJ2-4, with D possibly TRBD1 on 6 matching bases. The sequenced sample was PBMCs or a T cell subset sorted from them (not recorded which). The DNA for the CDR3 is TGTGCCAGCAGCTTAGTCCCAGGGGACTTC. This sequence encodes CASSLVPGDF.